These 4 T cell receptor beta chains were all obtained from the same sample, sequenced in a study of cytomegalovirus exposure and HLA in healthy donors. 13 Jbeta primers and 60 Vbeta primers were used for the PCR. Clones were read by immunoSEQ multiplex PCR, and TCRdb kept only the in-frame ones, dropping some. Among more than 85,000 clones listed, 76% were seen once. The sequenced material came from PBMCs. The receptors come from a man in his thirties or forties in good health and CMV-seropositive.

The V call is TRBV19, the J call TRBJ1-6, with D possibly being TRBD1 (6 bases). Germline CDR1 is LNHDA and CDR2 is SQIVND (reference sequence). V was clipped by 4 bases and J by 7 bases, with 14 bases between them. The CDR3 length is 15 residues. The CDR3 nucleotides are TGTGCCAGTAGTACCACCGGGACACCCAATTCACCCCTCCACTTT. Protein: CASSTTGTPNSPLHF.

This clone has a handful of counts. CDR3 in amino acids: CASSVGGQGAKDTQYF. CDR3 DNA sequence: TGTGCCAGCAGTGTGGGGGGACAGGGGGCGAAAGATACGCAGTATTTT. This rearrangement joins TRBV25-1 to TRBJ2-3; TRBD1 matches 12 bases. The germline V gene has CDR1 MGHDK and CDR2 SYGVNS. This CDR3 has 16 amino acids. J gave up 5 bases and V 4 bases, and 7 bases lay outside the gene matches.

V is TRBV11-1 and J is TRBJ2-3, with TRBD1 matching 7 bases. The junction had 5 bases not matched to a gene; V was cut back by 5 bases and J by 3 bases. CDR3 length: 14 residues. Per germline, CDR1 SGHAT and CDR2 FQDESV (reference sequence). The DNA for the CDR3 is TGTGCCAGCAGCCCACAGGGGAGTACAGATACGCAGTATTTT. Protein product: CASSPQGSTDTQYF.

The rearrangement links TRBV5-4 to TRBJ2-4; 7 nucleotides match TRBD1. This CDR3 has 15 residues. V shed 4 bases, J shed 7 bases, and the junction held 11 bases outside the gene matches. CDR1 SGHNT and CDR2 YYREEE come from the germline V gene (reference sequence). The CDR3 is CASSRSRTGLNIQYF. CDR3 DNA: TGTGCCAGCAGCCGCTCAAGGACAGGCTTGAACATTCAGTACTTC.